One and the same sample provided the 5 T cell receptor beta chains below, sequenced in a study of blood T cell repertoires in COVID-19. Only in-frame clones appear in the TCRdb table, and some are missing; sequencing was by immunoSEQ multiplex PCR. Here the sample spans roughly 40,000 clones, around 83% being singletons. The sample was peripheral blood. All receptors derive from a woman older than 75 with active or convalescent COVID-19.

V is TRBV28 and J is TRBJ1-1; D is unresolved. The V gene lost 5 bases and the J gene lost 0 bases, with 4 bases spanning the gap. This CDR3 spans 12 amino acids. Germline CDR1 and CDR2: MDHEN and SYDVKM. The CDR3 loop is CASSHMNTEAFF. The CDR3, as DNA: TGTGCCAGCAGTCACATGAACACTGAAGCTTTCTTT. The full variable domain, in which reference TRBV28 and TRBJ1-1 provide the parts outside the CDR3, is DVKVTQSSRYLVKRTGEKVFLECVQDMDHENMFWYRQDPGLGLRLIYFSYDVKMKEKGDIPEGYSVSREKKERFSLILESASTNQTSMYLCASSHMNTEAFFGQGTRLTVV.

The table lists this clone with a count of one. The rearrangement links TRBV6-5 to TRBJ1-1, with D possibly matching TRBD1 (5 bases). V dropped 3 bases and J dropped 2 bases, with 13 bases sitting between them. The germline gives CDR1 MNHEY, CDR2 SVGAGI. The length of the CDR3 is 15 residues. DNA of the CDR3: TGTGCCAGCAGTTATGGGGCGAGAGAAAACACTGAAGCTTTCTTT. Its translation is CASSYGARENTEAFF.

This chain connects TRBV28 to TRBJ1-6; TRBD1 matches at 8 bases. CDR1 MDHEN and CDR2 SYDVKM come from the germline V gene. The CDR3 is made up of 16 amino acids. The V segment lost 3 bases and the J segment 9 bases; nucleotides outside the gene matches: 10. CDR3 nucleotide sequence: TGTGCCAGCAGTTTCATTGGACAGGGATTCTTTTCACCCCTCCACTTT. Amino acids: CASSFIGQGFFSPLHF.

The chain employs TRBV4-1 and TRBJ2-1, with TRBD2 identical over 7 bases. The germline CDR1 and CDR2 sequences are MGHRA and YSYEKL. This CDR3 is built from 15 residues. Trimming at V came to 4 bases and at J to 6 bases, leaving 9 bases not matched to a gene. The CDR3 sequence: CASSPSGGRGNEQFF. In nucleotides, the CDR3 is TGCGCCAGCAGCCCCTCGGGGGGTAGGGGCAATGAGCAGTTCTTC.

The chain employs TRBV12-3 or TRBV12-4 and TRBJ1-1; 10 bases agree with TRBD1. The CDR3 consists of 13 residues. V lost 10 bases and J lost 6; bases outside the gene matches: 8. The CDR3 nucleotides read TGTGCCACCCTCCAAGACAGGGGGCCTGAAGCTTTCTTT. Protein product: CATLQDRGPEAFF.